The TCR beta chain under discussion was sequenced for a study of shared clonotypes between healthy human individuals. Findings and caveats of the study: Researchers sampled only blood; tissue repertoires likely differ. When naive CD4 clonotypes were compared across a handful of donors, around 5% were shared.

The CDR3 extends over 15 amino acids. V shed 5 bases, J shed 4 bases, and the junction held 8 bases outside the gene matches. CDR1 MDHEN and CDR2 SYDVKM come from the germline V gene. This clone showed up just once. Its cognate antigen is unknown. Sequencing was performed with immunoSEQ multiplex PCR; in TCRdb, only in-frame clones are kept and a portion is missing. In the table there are approximately 640,000 clones, 55% to 75% of which are singletons. The sequencing sample was made of memory CD4+ T cells sorted from blood. Subset here: CD45RA-negative fraction. The source of this sequence is a woman in her 30s in good health. This sequence joins TRBV28 and TRBJ1-2; 9 bases are a match to TRBD1. The CDR3 bases are TGTGCCAGCAGTATAGAGACAGGGGGATCCTATGGCTACACCTTC. This sequence encodes CASSIETGGSYGYTF.